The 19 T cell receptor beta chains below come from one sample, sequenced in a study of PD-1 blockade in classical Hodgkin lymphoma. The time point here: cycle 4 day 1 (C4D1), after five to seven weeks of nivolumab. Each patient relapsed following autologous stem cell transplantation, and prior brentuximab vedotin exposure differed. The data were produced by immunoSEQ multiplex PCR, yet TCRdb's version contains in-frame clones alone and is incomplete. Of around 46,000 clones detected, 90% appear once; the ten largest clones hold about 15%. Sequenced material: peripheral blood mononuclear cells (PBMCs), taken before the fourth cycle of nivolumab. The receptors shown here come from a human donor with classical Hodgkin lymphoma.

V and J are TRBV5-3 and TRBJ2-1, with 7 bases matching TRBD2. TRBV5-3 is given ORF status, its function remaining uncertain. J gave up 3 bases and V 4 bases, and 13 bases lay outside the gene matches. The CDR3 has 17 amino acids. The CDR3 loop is CARSPPTCGSYYNEQFF. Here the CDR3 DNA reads TGTGCCAGAAGCCCGCCTACTTGCGGGAGTTACTACAATGAGCAGTTCTTC.

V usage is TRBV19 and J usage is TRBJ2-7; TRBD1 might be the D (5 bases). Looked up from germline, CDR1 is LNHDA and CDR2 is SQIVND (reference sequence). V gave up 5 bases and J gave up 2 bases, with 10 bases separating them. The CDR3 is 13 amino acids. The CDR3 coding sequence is TGTGCCAGTAGTCTTAGACAGACCTACGAGCAGTACTTC. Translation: CASSLRQTYEQYF.

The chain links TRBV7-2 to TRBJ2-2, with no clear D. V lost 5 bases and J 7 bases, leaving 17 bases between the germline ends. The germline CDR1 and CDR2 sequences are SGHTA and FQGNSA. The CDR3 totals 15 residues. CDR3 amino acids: CASSPLPGGGGELFF. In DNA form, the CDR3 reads TGTGCCAGCAGCCCACTCCCCGGTGGCGGCGGGGAGCTGTTTTTT.

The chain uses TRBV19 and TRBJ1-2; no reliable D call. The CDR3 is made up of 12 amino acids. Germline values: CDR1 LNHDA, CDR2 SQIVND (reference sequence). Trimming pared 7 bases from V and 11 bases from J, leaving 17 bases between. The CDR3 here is CASIGSRLDYTF. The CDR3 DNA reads TGTGCCAGTATAGGCAGCAGATTGGATTACACCTTC.

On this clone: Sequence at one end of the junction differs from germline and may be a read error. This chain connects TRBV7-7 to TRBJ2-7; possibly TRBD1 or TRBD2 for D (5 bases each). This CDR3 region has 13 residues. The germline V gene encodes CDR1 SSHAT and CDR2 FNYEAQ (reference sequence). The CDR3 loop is CASSSGTIDEQYF. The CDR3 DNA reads TGTGCTAGCAGCTCCGGGACCATCGACGAGCAGTACTTC.

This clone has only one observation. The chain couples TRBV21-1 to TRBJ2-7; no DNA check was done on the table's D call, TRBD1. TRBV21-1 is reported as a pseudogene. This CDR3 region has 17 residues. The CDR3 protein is CASSKALSNRSSYEQYF. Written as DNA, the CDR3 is TGTGCCAGCAGCAAAGCGCTTTCGAACAGGAGCTCCTACGAGCAGTACTTC.

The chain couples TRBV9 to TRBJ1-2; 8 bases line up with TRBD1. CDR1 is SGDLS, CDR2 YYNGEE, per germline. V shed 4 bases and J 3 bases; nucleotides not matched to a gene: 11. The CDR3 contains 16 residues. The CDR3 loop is CASSPTGGVMYYGYTF. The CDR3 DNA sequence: TGTGCCAGCAGCCCCACAGGGGGGGTGATGTACTATGGCTACACCTTC.

CDR3 coding DNA: TGTGCCAGCCAAGTTACGTTAGGGGAGGGTCAGCCCCAGCATTTT. Protein: CASQVTLGEGQPQHF. V gene TRBV18 combines with J gene TRBJ1-5; D may be TRBD1 (5 bases). The V end lost 8 bases, the J end lost 6 bases, and 20 bases lay between the germline ends. CDR1 and CDR2 from the germline V gene are KGHSH and LQKENI. This CDR3 contains 15 residues.

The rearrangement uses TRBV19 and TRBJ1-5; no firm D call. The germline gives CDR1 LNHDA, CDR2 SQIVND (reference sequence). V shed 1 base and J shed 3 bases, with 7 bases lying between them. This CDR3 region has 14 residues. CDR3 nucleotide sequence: TGTGCCAGTAGTATAGGACCGATCAATCAGCCCCAGCATTTT. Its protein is CASSIGPINQPQHF.

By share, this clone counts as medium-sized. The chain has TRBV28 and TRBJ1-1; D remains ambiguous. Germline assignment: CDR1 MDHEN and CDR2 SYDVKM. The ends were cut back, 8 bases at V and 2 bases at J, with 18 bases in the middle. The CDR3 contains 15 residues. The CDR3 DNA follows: TGTGCCAGCTTCGGCAAACTAAATCAAAACACTGAAGCTTTCTTT. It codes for CASFGKLNQNTEAFF.

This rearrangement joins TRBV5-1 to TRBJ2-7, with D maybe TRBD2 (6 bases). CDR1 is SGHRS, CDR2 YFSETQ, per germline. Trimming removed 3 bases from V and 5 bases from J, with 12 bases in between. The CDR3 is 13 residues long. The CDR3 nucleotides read TGCGCCAGCAGCTCGGGGGATTCTAACGAGCAGTACTTC. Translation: CASSSGDSNEQYF.

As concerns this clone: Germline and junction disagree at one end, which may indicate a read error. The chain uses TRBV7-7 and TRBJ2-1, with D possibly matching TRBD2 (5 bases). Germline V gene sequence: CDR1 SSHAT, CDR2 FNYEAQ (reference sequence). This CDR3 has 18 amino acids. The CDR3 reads CASSLEVQSGIPYNEQFF. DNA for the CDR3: TGTGCTAGCAGCTTAGAGGTACAAAGCGGAATTCCCTACAATGAGCAGTTCTTC. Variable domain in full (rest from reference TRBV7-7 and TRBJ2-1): GAGVSQSPRYKVTKRGQDVTLRCDPISSHATLYWYQQALGQGPEFLTYFNYEAQPDKSGLPSDRFSAERPEGSISTLTIQRTEQRDSAMYRCASSLEVQSGIPYNEQFFGPGTRLTVL.

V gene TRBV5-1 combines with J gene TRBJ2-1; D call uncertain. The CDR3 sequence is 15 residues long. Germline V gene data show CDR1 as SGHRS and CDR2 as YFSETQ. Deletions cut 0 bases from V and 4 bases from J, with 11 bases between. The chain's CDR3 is CASSLVALTYNEQFF. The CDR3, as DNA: TGCGCCAGCAGCTTGGTGGCTCTGACTTACAATGAGCAGTTCTTC.

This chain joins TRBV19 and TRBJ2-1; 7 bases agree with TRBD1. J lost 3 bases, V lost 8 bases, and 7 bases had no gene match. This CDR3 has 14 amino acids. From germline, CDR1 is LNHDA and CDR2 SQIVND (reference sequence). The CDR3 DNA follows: TGTGCCAGTGCGGACAGGCACCACTACAATGAGCAGTTCTTC. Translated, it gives CASADRHHYNEQFF.

Written as DNA, the CDR3 is TGCGCCAGCAGCCACAGGAGCTATGGCTACACCTTC. This encodes CASSHRSYGYTF. The chain employs TRBV4-1 and TRBJ1-2, with D unresolved. CDR1 and CDR2 from the germline V gene are MGHRA and YSYEKL. The CDR3 is 12 residues long. The V and J ends lost 3 bases and 4 bases respectively, with 6 bases between them.

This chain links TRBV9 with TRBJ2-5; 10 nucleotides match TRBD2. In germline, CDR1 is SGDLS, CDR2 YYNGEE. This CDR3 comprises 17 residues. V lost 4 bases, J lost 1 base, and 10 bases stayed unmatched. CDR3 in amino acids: CASSPSGLAGVQETQYF. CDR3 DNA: TGTGCCAGCAGCCCCTCGGGGCTAGCGGGGGTCCAAGAGACCCAGTACTTC.

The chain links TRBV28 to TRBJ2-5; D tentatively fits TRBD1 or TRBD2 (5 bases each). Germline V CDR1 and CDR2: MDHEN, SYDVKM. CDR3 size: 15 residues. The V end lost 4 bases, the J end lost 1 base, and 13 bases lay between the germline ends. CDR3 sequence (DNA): TGTGCCAGCAGTTCCCTTTTGGGACCCCAAGAGACCCAGTACTTC. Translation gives CASSSLLGPQETQYF.

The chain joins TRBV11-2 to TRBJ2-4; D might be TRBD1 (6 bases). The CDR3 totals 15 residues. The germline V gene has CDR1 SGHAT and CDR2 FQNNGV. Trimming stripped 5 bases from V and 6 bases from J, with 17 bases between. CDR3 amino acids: CASSKPGQRRNIQYF. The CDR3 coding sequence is TGTGCCAGCAGCAAACCGGGACAAAGGCGAAACATTCAGTACTTC. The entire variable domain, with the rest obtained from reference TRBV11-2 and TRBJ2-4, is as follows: EAGVAQSPRYKIIEKRQSVAFWCNPISGHATLYWYQQILGQGPKLLIQFQNNGVVDDSQLPKDRFSAERLKGVDSTLKIQPAKLEDSAVYLCASSKPGQRRNIQYFGAGTRLSVL.

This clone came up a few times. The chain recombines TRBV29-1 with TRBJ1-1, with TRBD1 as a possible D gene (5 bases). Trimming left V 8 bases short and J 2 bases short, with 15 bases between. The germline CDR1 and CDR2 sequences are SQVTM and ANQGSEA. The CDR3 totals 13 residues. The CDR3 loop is CSQLGTGNTEAFF. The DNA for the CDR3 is TGCAGCCAACTGGGGACTGGCAACACTGAAGCTTTCTTT.